This entry describes one TCR beta chain. This CDR3 contains 18 residues. Trimming took off 1 base at V and 7 bases at J, with 25 bases between the two ends. CDR1 is PRHDT and CDR2 is FYEKMQ in the germline V gene (reference sequence). The data were taken from a study of blood T cell repertoires in COVID-19. Looking at the study overall: Collection of acute and convalescent COVID-19 samples took place in the United States, Italy and Spain.

Study processing details: The assay estimated nucleated cells by amplifying reference gene primers. Libraries were prepared by immunoSEQ multiplex PCR; TCRdb keeps only in-frame clonotypes and omits some of them. That table supplies the V and J calls and clone size; D and trimming were determined from the DNA. There are about 74,000 clones in the sample; around 88% occur only once, and 1.9% lies in the top ten. This TCR derives from a woman older than 75 with active or convalescent COVID-19. The chain uses TRBV13 and TRBJ1-1, with D perhaps matching TRBD1 (5 bases). The material sequenced was peripheral blood. In nucleotides, the CDR3 is TGTGCCAGCAGCTTAGTAGTGGACAAAAGGGATCCCAGCAGTGAAGCTTTCTTT. Translating it yields CASSLVVDKRDPSSEAFF.